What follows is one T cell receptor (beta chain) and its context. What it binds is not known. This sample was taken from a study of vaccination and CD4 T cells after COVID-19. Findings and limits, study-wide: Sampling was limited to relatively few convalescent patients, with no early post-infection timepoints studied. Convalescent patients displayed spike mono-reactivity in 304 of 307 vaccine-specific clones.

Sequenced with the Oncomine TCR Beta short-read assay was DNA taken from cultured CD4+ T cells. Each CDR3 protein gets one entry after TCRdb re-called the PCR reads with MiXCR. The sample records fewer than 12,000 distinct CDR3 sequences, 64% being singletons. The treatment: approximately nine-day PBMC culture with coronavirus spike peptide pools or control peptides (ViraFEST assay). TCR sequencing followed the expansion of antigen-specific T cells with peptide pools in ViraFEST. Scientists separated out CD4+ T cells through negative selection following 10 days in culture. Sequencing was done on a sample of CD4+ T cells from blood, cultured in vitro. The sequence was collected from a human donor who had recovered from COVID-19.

CDR3 nucleotide sequence: TGTGCCAGCAGCGAGGGACAGTCGGACACTGAAGCTTTCTTT. This sequence encodes CASSEGQSDTEAFF. The rearrangement uses TRBV7-9 and TRBJ1-1; 7 bases are a match to TRBD1. CDR1 and CDR2 (germline): SEHNR, FQNEAQ (reference sequence). CDR3 size: 14 residues. The V gene end was trimmed by 5 bases and the J gene end by 3 bases; junction bases not matched to a gene: 6. Supplemented by reference TRBV7-9 and TRBJ1-1, the full variable domain reads DTGVSQNPRHKITKRGQNVTFRCDPISEHNRLYWYRQTLGQGPEFLTYFQNEAQLEKSRLLSDRFSAERPKGSFSTLEIQRTEQGDSAMYLCASSEGQSDTEAFFGQGTRLTVV.